The 7 T cell receptor beta chains below all came from one sample that was sequenced in a study of shared clonotypes between healthy human individuals. TCRdb keeps only in-frame clones here, not all; method: immunoSEQ multiplex PCR. The table lists some 380,000 clones, roughly 96% of them singletons, with about 0.34% in the top ten. Sequenced sample: memory CD8+ T cells sorted from blood. The subset here: CD45RO+ cells pooled with CCR7-negative TemRA cells. These receptors all stem from a man aged 30 to 39 in good health.

The table lists this clone with a count of one. The CDR3 sequence is CSVAVGWSETQYF. In nucleotides, the CDR3 is TGCAGCGTTGCGGTGGGATGGTCGGAGACCCAGTACTTC. V is TRBV29-1 and J is TRBJ2-5; the D is unclear. In germline, CDR1 is SQVTM, CDR2 ANQGSEA. Trimming removed 4 bases at V and 5 bases at J, with 14 bases between. CDR3 length: 13 amino acids.

The rearrangement links TRBV9 to TRBJ2-1, with 10 bases that match TRBD2. The V gene end was trimmed by 3 bases and the J gene end by 0 bases; junction bases not matched to a gene: 6. This CDR3 has 17 residues. Germline V CDR1 and CDR2: SGDLS, YYNGEE. The CDR3: CASSGSRTSGSYNEQFF. The CDR3, as DNA: TGTGCCAGCAGCGGGTCGAGGACTAGCGGCTCCTACAATGAGCAGTTCTTC.

V is TRBV5-1 and J is TRBJ2-1; weak D call: TRBD1 (5 bases). CDR1 is SGHRS and CDR2 is YFSETQ in the germline V gene. The V end was cut by 1 base, the J end by 0 bases, with 14 bases between. CDR3 length: 17 residues. This CDR3 reads CASSLWGRLASYNEQFF. The CDR3 DNA sequence: TGCGCCAGCAGCTTGTGGGGCAGACTTGCCTCCTACAATGAGCAGTTCTTC.

This clone was seen once. The chain couples TRBV9 to TRBJ1-3; D might be TRBD1 (5 bases). The CDR3 is 15 amino acids. CDR1 is SGDLS and CDR2 is YYNGEE in the germline V gene. The V end was cut by 7 bases, the J end by 7 bases, with 21 bases between. CDR3 amino acids: CASGGGLGLDNTIYF. The CDR3 DNA is TGTGCCAGCGGGGGAGGACTCGGTCTGGATAACACCATATATTTT. Looking up the rest from reference TRBV9 and TRBJ1-3 gives the full variable domain: DSGVTQTPKHLITATGQRVTLRCSPRSGDLSVYWYQQSLDQGLQFLIQYYNGEERAKGNILERFSAQQFPDLHSELNLSSLELGDSALYFCASGGGLGLDNTIYFGEGSWLTVV.

As concerns this clone: Other nucleotide sequences in the sample specify the same CDR3. The chain recombines TRBV5-1 with TRBJ1-2, with 7 nucleotides matching TRBD1. V shed 0 bases, J shed 5 bases, and the junction held 4 bases outside the gene matches. The CDR3 is 14 residues long. Germline CDR1 reads SGHRS; CDR2 reads YFSETQ. Here the CDR3 DNA reads TGCGCCAGCAGCTTGGATGGGACAGCGTATGGCTACACCTTC. The encoded protein is CASSLDGTAYGYTF.

The count of this clone is one. The chain uses TRBV10-1 and TRBJ2-3; the D call may be TRBD1 or TRBD2 (5 bases each). The CDR3 sequence is 13 residues long. Trimming stripped 11 bases from V and 1 base from J, with 13 bases between. Germline loops: CDR1 WNHNN, CDR2 SYGVQD (reference sequence). The DNA of the CDR3 is TGCGCCGGGGGTCTTCGGCGCACAGATACGCAGTATTTT. This codes for CAGGLRRTDTQYF.

V usage is TRBV28 and J usage is TRBJ2-7; 7 nucleotides align to TRBD2. J gave up 3 bases and V 2 bases, and 7 bases lay outside the gene matches. The V gene's germline CDR1 is MDHEN and CDR2 SYDVKM. CDR3 length equals 15 residues. The CDR3 DNA is TGTGCCAGCAGTTTAAGGCGGGAGTCAGTCTACGAGCAGTACTTC. Amino acid sequence: CASSLRRESVYEQYF.